A single sample is the source of the 13 T cell receptor beta chains below, sequenced in a study of shared clonotypes between healthy human individuals. Naive CD8 populations comprised CD45RO-negative cells positively selected for CCR7, excluding terminally differentiated effector memory CD45RA+ cells. Profiled with immunoSEQ multiplex PCR; TCRdb holds only in-frame clones, not every one. The sample yields approximately 2,000,000 clones, 93% seen once. The sequencing sample was made of naive CD8+ T cells from PBMCs. These receptors were taken from a man aged 18 to 30 in good health. Some clones in this sample may be carry-over from other donors' samples.

V is TRBV7-8 and J is TRBJ1-3; D gene uncertain. CDR3 size: 16 residues. The germline gives CDR1 SGHVS, CDR2 FQNEAQ. Trimming cost V 4 bases and J 0 bases, with 13 bases left between them. Written as DNA, the CDR3 is TGTGCCAGCAGCTCAGCCCCGCCGAGCTCTGGAAACACCATATATTTT. Protein sequence: CASSSAPPSSGNTIYF. Based on the CDR3 plus reference TRBV7-8 and TRBJ1-3, the full variable domain is GAGVSQSPRYKVAKRGQDVALRCDPISGHVSLFWYQQALGQGPEFLTYFQNEAQLDKSGLPSDRFFAERPEGSVSTLKIQRTQQEDSAVYLCASSSAPPSSGNTIYFGEGSWLTVV.

The V and J genes are TRBV15 and TRBJ1-2, with 9 nucleotides matching TRBD1. The germline CDR1 and CDR2 sequences are LNHNV and YYDKDF (reference sequence). With V trimmed by 6 bases and J by 8 bases, 10 bases remained unmatched. The CDR3 length is 14 residues. In DNA form, the CDR3 reads TGTGCCACCAGGGGGGACAGGGCAATAGGCGGCTACACCTTC. This encodes CATRGDRAIGGYTF. Drawing the rest from reference TRBV15 and TRBJ1-2, the complete variable domain is DAMVIQNPRYQVTQFGKPVTLSCSQTLNHNVMYWYQQKSSQAPKLLFHYYDKDFNNEADTPDNFQSRRPNTSFCFLDIRSPGLGDTAMYLCATRGDRAIGGYTFGSGTRLTVV.

V usage is TRBV7-9 and J usage is TRBJ1-1; no clear D. The germline gives CDR1 SEHNR, CDR2 FQNEAQ (reference sequence). The CDR3 extends over 14 amino acids. V was shortened by 3 bases and J by 6 bases, with 14 bases between the two germline ends. The CDR3 reads CASSFLEGGSEAFF. CDR3 DNA: TGTGCCAGCAGCTTTCTGGAGGGCGGATCTGAAGCTTTCTTT. Combining the CDR3 with reference TRBV7-9 and TRBJ1-1 gives the whole variable domain DTGVSQNPRHKITKRGQNVTFRCDPISEHNRLYWYRQTLGQGPEFLTYFQNEAQLEKSRLLSDRFSAERPKGSFSTLEIQRTEQGDSAMYLCASSFLEGGSEAFFGQGTRLTVV.

This chain uses TRBV16 with TRBJ2-7; D uncertain. The germline gives CDR1 KGHSY, CDR2 FQNENV. Trimming cost V 2 bases and J 5 bases, with 4 bases left between them. This CDR3 has 11 amino acids. CDR3 sequence reads: CASSQGNEQYF. CDR3 coding DNA: TGTGCCAGCAGCCAAGGGAACGAGCAGTACTTC.

This clone was observed a few times. This chain links TRBV28 with TRBJ2-2; perhaps TRBD2 as D (6 bases). The V and J ends lost 2 bases and 2 bases respectively, with 12 bases between them. Germline V lookup: CDR1 MDHEN, CDR2 SYDVKM. There are 16 residues in the CDR3. DNA of the CDR3: TGTGCCAGCAGTTTAGGGCAACTAGCAAACACCGGGGAGCTGTTTTTT. Protein sequence: CASSLGQLANTGELFF.

The V call is TRBV7-9, the J call TRBJ2-1; TRBD1 is a possible D gene (6 bases). The CDR3 covers 15 residues. Trimming shortened V by 5 bases and J by 0 bases, and 11 bases separated the two germline ends. Germline assignment: CDR1 SEHNR and CDR2 FQNEAQ (reference sequence). The CDR3 bases are TGTGCCAGCAGCCAATTACAGGGCTCCTACAATGAGCAGTTCTTC. Translating gives CASSQLQGSYNEQFF.

On this clone itself: At the DNA level, this CDR3 is encoded by other sequences in the same sample as well. The chain couples TRBV7-9 to TRBJ2-1; no clear D gene. This CDR3 is built from 11 residues. Germline CDR1 SEHNR, CDR2 FQNEAQ (reference sequence). Trimming removed 3 bases at V and 7 bases at J, with 4 bases between. The CDR3 region has the DNA TGTGCCAGCAGCTTGACGAATGAGCAGTTCTTC. The encoded protein is CASSLTNEQFF.

Written as DNA, the CDR3 is TGTGCCAGCAGTTTCCTCTGGGACAGGGTACTGAACACTGAAGCTTTCTTT. Translated, it gives CASSFLWDRVLNTEAFF. The rearrangement uses TRBV27 and TRBJ1-1; 9 nucleotides align to TRBD1. Trimming at V came to 3 bases and at J to 0 bases, leaving 8 bases not matched to a gene. The CDR3 totals 17 residues. Germline V gives CDR1 MNHEY, CDR2 SMNVEV (reference sequence).

V gene TRBV9 combines with J gene TRBJ2-2; the D call may be TRBD1 or TRBD2 (5 bases each). Germline CDR1 reads SGDLS; CDR2 reads YYNGEE. CDR3 size: 16 residues. Trimming pared 4 bases from V and 1 base from J, leaving 14 bases between. CDR3 residues: CASSTRDPRNTGELFF. Written as DNA, the CDR3 is TGTGCCAGCAGCACCCGGGACCCGAGGAACACCGGGGAGCTGTTTTTT.

The chain has TRBV4-3 and TRBJ2-3; 11 bases line up with TRBD1. The trim removed 0 bases at V and 2 bases at J, leaving 7 bases unmatched. Germline V gene data show CDR1 as LGHNA and CDR2 as YSLEER. CDR3 length equals 18 residues. CDR3 sequence (DNA): TGCGCCAGCAGCCAAGATGGGACAGGGGGATGGATCACAGATACGCAGTATTTT. Protein: CASSQDGTGGWITDTQYF.

Note on this clone: This sample also contains other DNA sequences that code for the same CDR3. The V call is TRBV15, the J call TRBJ2-7; D not certain. Germline lookup yields CDR1 LNHNV and CDR2 YYDKDF (reference sequence). The CDR3 has 12 amino acids. Trimming left V 3 bases short and J 3 bases short, with 6 bases between. This chain's CDR3 is CATSRGNYEQYF. CDR3 in DNA: TGTGCCACCAGCAGGGGTAACTACGAGCAGTACTTC.

The gene calls are TRBV4-1 and TRBJ1-2; D ambiguous. CDR3 size: 14 residues. Trimming stripped 1 base from V and 2 bases from J, with 8 bases between. CDR1 is MGHRA and CDR2 is YSYEKL in the germline V gene. CDR3 DNA sequence: TGCGCCAGCAGCCAAGTAGGCCCGAACTATGGCTACACCTTC. It specifies CASSQVGPNYGYTF.

A note on this clone: The same CDR3 is also encoded by other DNA sequences in this sample. V usage is TRBV29-1 and J usage is TRBJ2-7; the D gene is possibly TRBD1 (5 bases). This CDR3 has 12 residues. Trimming took 2 bases from V and 4 from J, leaving 9 bases between them. Germline CDR1 reads SQVTM; CDR2 reads ANQGSEA. The CDR3 reads CSVELQGYEQYF. The CDR3 coding sequence is TGCAGCGTTGAACTGCAGGGTTACGAGCAGTACTTC.